This T cell receptor (beta chain) appears in the sequencing data of a study of PD-L1 blockade in urothelial cancer. The germline gives CDR1 SQVTM, CDR2 ANQGSEA. Trimming left V 3 bases short and J 0 bases short, with 10 bases between. The CDR3 has 14 residues. Time point in this sample: pretreatment peripheral blood. Sequencing used immunoSEQ multiplex PCR; TCRdb keeps in-frame clones, though not all of them. The table includes roughly 51,000 clones, about four fifths detected once. V usage is TRBV29-1 and J usage is TRBJ2-3, with D unclear. The TCR comes from a man aged 65-85 years with urothelial cancer. The specimen was PBMCs, collected around atezolizumab (anti-PD-L1) treatment. The CDR3 nucleotides read TGCAGCGTTGAGGGCGCCTCTAGCACAGATACGCAGTATTTT. Translating it yields CSVEGASSTDTQYF.